This is a list of T cell receptor beta chains from one sample in a study of T cell repertoires in ileal Crohn's disease. Sequencing was performed with immunoSEQ multiplex PCR; in TCRdb, only in-frame clones are kept and a portion is missing. The sample has about 14,000 clones; approximately 80% are singletons. The sample comprised ileal tissue. Receptors were obtained from an adult with Crohn's disease. CDR3s include the opening cysteine and the closing phenylalanine or tryptophan. D genes are given only for firm matches. The listing skips clone size in some rows; elsewhere it reads once, few, many or a size class.

size	J	D	V	CDR3	DNA
NA	TRBJ2-1	TRBD1	TRBV5-1	CASSLGGTGLYNEQFF	TGCGCCAGCAGCTTGGGAGGGACAGGGCTTTACAATGAGCAGTTCTTC
NA	TRBJ2-3	NA	TRBV29-1	CSVEPPLGAALLDTQYF	TGCAGCGTTGAACCCCCATTGGGAGCGGCGTTGTTGGATACGCAGTATTTT
few	TRBJ1-5	NA	TRBV7-8	CASSLAVTGYSNQPQHF	TGTGCCAGCAGCTTAGCGGTAACAGGCTATAGCAATCAGCCCCAGCATTTT
NA	TRBJ2-3	NA	TRBV7-2	CASSPSRGTQYF	TGTGCCAGCAGCCCGAGCAGAGGAACGCAGTATTTT
NA	TRBJ1-5	TRBD1	TRBV18	CASSPRTGDNQPQHF	TGTGCCAGCTCACCGAGGACAGGGGACAATCAGCCCCAGCATTTT
few	TRBJ2-1	TRBD1	TRBV19	CASSSKGANEQFF	TGTGCCAGTAGTAGTAAGGGGGCGAATGAGCAGTTCTTC
NA	TRBJ2-1	NA	TRBV27	CASRLRGGNEQFF	TGTGCCAGCAGACTCAGGGGAGGGAATGAGCAGTTCTTC
few	TRBJ2-6	NA	TRBV21-1	CASRKETEAGPNVLTF	TGTGCCAGCAGGAAAGAGACAGAAGCGGGTCCCAACGTCCTGACTTTC
NA	TRBJ2-7	TRBD2	TRBV7-8	CASSPERGRAYEQYF	TGTGCCAGCAGCCCCGAGCGGGGGAGGGCCTACGAGCAGTACTTC
NA	TRBJ2-3	NA	TRBV4-3	CASSPSQGSTDTQYF	TGCGCCAGCAGCCCTTCCCAGGGATCCACAGATACGCAGTATTTT
NA	TRBJ1-1	NA	TRBV7-3	CASSLTGGRMNTEAFF	TGTGCCAGCAGCTTGACGGGGGGGAGAATGAACACTGAAGCTTTCTTT
few	TRBJ2-2	NA	TRBV2	CASTRQGELFF	TGTGCCAGCACCAGACAGGGGGAGCTGTTTTTT
few	TRBJ1-5	NA	TRBV5-1	CASSLASGQNQPQHF	TGCGCCAGCAGCTTGGCCTCAGGACAAAATCAGCCCCAGCATTTT
once	TRBJ2-5	TRBD2	TRBV6-5	CASSRTSGRRETQYF	TGTGCCAGCAGTAGGACTAGCGGGAGGCGGGAGACCCAGTACTTC
NA	TRBJ1-5	TRBD1	TRBV19	CASSRDRGGNQPQHF	TGTGCCAGTAGCCGGGACAGGGGCGGCAATCAGCCCCAGCATTTT
NA	TRBJ2-2	NA	TRBV29-1	CSVDRLDTGELFF	TGCAGCGTCGACCGACTAGACACCGGGGAGCTGTTTTTT
NA	TRBJ2-1	TRBD2	TRBV7-8	CASSSGLAGTYNEQFF	TGTGCCAGCAGCTCCGGACTAGCGGGGACCTATAATGAGCAGTTCTTC
NA	TRBJ1-1	NA	TRBV9	CASSVGGPTEAFF	TGTGCCAGCAGCGTAGGTGGGCCCACTGAAGCTTTCTTT
NA	TRBJ1-2	NA	TRBV30	CAWSEGGDSRVRTF	TGTGCCTGGAGTGAGGGTGGGGACTCTAGGGTTCGCACCTTC
NA	TRBJ2-1	TRBD2	TRBV10-3	CAISELKLAGGLHEQFF	TGTGCCATCAGTGAGTTAAAGCTAGCGGGGGGGCTCCATGAGCAGTTCTTC
NA	TRBJ1-5	NA	TRBV10-1	CASSELRTDEGNQPQHF	TGCGCCAGCAGTGAACTTAGGACAGACGAGGGCAATCAGCCCCAGCATTTT
NA	TRBJ1-5	NA	TRBV27	CASSRGVGSGHQPQHF	TGTGCCAGCAGTCGGGGGGTCGGTAGCGGGCATCAGCCCCAGCATTTT
NA	TRBJ2-3	TRBD2	TRBV7-2	CASSFEAGNTDTQYF	TGTGCCAGCAGCTTCGAAGCGGGGAACACAGATACGCAGTATTTT